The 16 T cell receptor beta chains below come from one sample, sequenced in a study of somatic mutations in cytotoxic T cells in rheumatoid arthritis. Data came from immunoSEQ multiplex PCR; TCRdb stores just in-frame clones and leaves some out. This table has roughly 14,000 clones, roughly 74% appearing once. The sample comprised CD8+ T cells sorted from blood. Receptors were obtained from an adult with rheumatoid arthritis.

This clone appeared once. CDR3 sequence: CASSSTSGRALYNEQFF. As DNA, the CDR3 is TGTGCCAGCAGCTCGACTAGCGGGAGGGCTCTATACAATGAGCAGTTCTTC. V usage is TRBV5-6 and J usage is TRBJ2-1; the match to TRBD2 covers 14 bases. Germline CDR1 reads SGHDT; CDR2 reads YYEEEE. V was clipped by 3 bases and J by 4 bases; unmatched bases: 6. The CDR3 runs 17 residues.

CDR3 protein: CASSVEVHFNYGYTF. The CDR3 region has the DNA TGTGCCAGCAGCGTAGAGGTCCACTTTAACTATGGCTACACCTTC. The J gene is TRBJ1-2, the V gene TRBV9; no clear D. The ends were cut back, 0 bases at V and 1 base at J, with 10 bases in the middle. CDR3 length: 15 amino acids. The germline V gene has CDR1 SGDLS and CDR2 YYNGEE.

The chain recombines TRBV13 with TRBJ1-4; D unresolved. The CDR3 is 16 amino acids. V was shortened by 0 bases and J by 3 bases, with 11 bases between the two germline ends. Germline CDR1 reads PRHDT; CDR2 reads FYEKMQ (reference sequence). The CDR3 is CASSLGIQRANEKLFF. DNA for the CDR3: TGTGCCAGCAGCTTAGGCATACAGAGAGCTAATGAAAAACTGTTTTTT.

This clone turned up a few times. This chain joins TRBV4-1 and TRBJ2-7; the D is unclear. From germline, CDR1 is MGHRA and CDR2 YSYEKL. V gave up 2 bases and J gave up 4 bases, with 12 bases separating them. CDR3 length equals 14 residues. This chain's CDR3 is CASSQISDGYEQYF. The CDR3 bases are TGCGCCAGCAGCCAAATCAGCGACGGGTACGAGCAGTACTTC.

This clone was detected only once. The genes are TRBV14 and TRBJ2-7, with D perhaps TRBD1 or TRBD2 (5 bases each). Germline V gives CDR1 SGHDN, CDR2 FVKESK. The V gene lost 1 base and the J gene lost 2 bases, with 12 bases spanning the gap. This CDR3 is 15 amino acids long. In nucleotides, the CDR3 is TGTGCCAGCAGCCAAGGGTACGGGGCGACCTACGAGCAGTACTTC. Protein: CASSQGYGATYEQYF.

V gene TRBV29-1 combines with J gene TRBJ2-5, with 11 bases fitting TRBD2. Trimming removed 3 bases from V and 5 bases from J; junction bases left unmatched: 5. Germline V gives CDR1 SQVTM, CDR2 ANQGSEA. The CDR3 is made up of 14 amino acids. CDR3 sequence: CSVDGLAGRETQYF. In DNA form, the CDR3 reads TGCAGCGTTGACGGACTAGCGGGCCGTGAGACCCAGTACTTC.

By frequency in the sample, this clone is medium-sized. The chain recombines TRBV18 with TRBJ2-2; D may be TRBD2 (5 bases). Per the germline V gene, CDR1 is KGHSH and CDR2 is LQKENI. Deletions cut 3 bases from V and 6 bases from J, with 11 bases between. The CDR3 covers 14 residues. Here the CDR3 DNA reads TGTGCCAGCTCACCGGTGGCGGGTGCCGGGGAGCTGTTTTTT. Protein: CASSPVAGAGELFF.

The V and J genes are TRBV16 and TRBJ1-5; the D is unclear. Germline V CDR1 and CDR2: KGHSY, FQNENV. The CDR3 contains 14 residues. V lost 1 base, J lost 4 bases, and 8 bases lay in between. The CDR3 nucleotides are TGTGCCAGCAGCCAATACTCGGGAAATCAGCCCCAGCATTTT. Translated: CASSQYSGNQPQHF.

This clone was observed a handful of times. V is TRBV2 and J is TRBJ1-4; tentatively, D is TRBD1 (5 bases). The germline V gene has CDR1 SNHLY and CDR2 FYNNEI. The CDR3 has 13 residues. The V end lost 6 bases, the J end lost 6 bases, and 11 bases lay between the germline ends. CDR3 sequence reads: CASRATAYEKLFF. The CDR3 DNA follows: TGTGCCAGCAGAGCGACAGCGTATGAAAAACTGTTTTTT.

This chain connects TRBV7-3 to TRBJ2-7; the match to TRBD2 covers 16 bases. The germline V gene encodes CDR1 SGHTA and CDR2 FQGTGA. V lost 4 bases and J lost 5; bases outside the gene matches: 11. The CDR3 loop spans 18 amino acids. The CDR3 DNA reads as TGTGCCAGCAGCTCAACGGGACTAGCGGGAGGGCTTTCGGACGAGCAGTACTTC. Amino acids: CASSSTGLAGGLSDEQYF.

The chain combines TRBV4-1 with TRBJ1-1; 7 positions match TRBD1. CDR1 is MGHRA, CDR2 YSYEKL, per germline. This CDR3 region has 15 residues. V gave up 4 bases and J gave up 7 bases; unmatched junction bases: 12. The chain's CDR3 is CASSLSEQGGSEAFF. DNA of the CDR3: TGCGCCAGCAGCCTTTCCGAGCAGGGGGGGAGTGAAGCTTTCTTT.

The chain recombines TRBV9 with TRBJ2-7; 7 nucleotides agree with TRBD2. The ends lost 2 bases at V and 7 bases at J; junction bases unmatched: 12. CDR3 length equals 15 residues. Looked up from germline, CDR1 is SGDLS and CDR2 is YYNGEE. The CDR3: CASSVSGTTSREQYF. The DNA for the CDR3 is TGTGCCAGCAGCGTGTCCGGGACTACCTCCCGGGAGCAGTACTTC. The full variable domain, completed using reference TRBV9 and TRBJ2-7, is DSGVTQTPKHLITATGQRVTLRCSPRSGDLSVYWYQQSLDQGLQFLIQYYNGEERAKGNILERFSAQQFPDLHSELNLSSLELGDSALYFCASSVSGTTSREQYFGPGTRLTVT.

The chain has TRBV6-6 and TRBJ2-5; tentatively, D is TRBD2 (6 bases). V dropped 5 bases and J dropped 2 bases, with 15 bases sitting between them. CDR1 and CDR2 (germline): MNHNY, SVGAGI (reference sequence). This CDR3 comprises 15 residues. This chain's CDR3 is CASSQRQTRQETQYF. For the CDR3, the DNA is TGTGCCAGCAGTCAGCGACAGACTAGACAAGAGACCCAGTACTTC.

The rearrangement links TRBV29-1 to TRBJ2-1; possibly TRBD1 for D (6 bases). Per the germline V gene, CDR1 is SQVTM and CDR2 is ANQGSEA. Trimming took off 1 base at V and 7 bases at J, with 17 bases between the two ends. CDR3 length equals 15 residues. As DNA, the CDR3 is TGCAGCGTTGAAGGTTCAGGGGACACTCTGAATGAGCAGTTCTTC. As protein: CSVEGSGDTLNEQFF.

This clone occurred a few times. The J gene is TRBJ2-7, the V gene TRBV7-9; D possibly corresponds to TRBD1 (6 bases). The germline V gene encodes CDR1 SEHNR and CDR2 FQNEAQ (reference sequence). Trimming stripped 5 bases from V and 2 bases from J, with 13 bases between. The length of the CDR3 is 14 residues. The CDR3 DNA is TGTGCCAGCAGCCGAACGGGACATACCTACGAGCAGTACTTC. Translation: CASSRTGHTYEQYF.

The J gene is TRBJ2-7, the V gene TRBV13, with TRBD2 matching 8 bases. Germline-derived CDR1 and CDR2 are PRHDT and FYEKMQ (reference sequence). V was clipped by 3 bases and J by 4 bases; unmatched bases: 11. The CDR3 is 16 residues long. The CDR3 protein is CASSFQRSGSKYEQYF. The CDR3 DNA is TGTGCCAGCAGCTTCCAGCGCAGCGGGAGTAAGTACGAGCAGTACTTC.